This T cell receptor (beta chain) was identified during a study of Graves' ophthalmopathy and Graves' hyperthyroidism. CDR3 regions of TCR beta were amplified from RNA transcripts. RT-PCR was first run with HTBI primers, then multiplex PCR in a second round. TCRdb re-analysed the multiplex PCR reads in MiXCR, keeping a single row per CDR3 protein. The table shows more than 550,000 distinct CDR3 sequences, with more than 40% occurring only once. There are a few counts of this clonotype. A read error may produce the germline difference seen at one junction end. The CDR3 has 15 amino acids. The germline CDR1 and CDR2 sequences are SGHKS and YYEKEE (reference sequence).

Sequencing was performed on peripheral blood. The V call is TRBV5-5, the J call TRBJ1-5; D is ambiguous. This sequence was found in an adult man with Graves' ophthalmopathy. The CDR3, as DNA: TGCGCCAGCAGCGAGTCAGTCGGGAGCAATCAGCCCCAGCATTTT. The encoded protein is CASSESVGSNQPQHF. Full variable domain (outside the CDR3, taken from reference TRBV5-5 and TRBJ1-5): DAGVTQSPTHLIKTRGQQVTLRCSPISGHKSVSWYQQVLGQGPQFIFQYYEKEERGRGNFPDRFSARQFPNYSSELNVNALLLGDSALYLCASSESVGSNQPQHFGDGTRLSIL.